This T cell receptor (beta chain) came from a study of OX40 agonist ivuxolimab in advanced cancers. Study-wide results and caveats: The antigen specificity of the peripheral T cells (those that were expanded) was not determined. Also showing low normalized T-cell clonal expansion were some of the nonresponders.

Sequencing was performed with immunoSEQ multiplex PCR; in TCRdb, only in-frame clones are kept and a portion is missing. Of 50,000 to 55,000 clones detected, 70% to 90% appear once; the ten largest clones hold nearly 0.7%. Of note for this clone: Its specificity is unknown.

The CDR3 length is 19 residues. After removal of 0 bases from V and 3 bases from J, the junction contained 11 bases not matched to a gene. The V gene's germline CDR1 is SGHNT and CDR2 YYREEE (reference sequence). This specimen consisted of CD4+ or CD8+ T cells sorted from blood, obtained in a trial of the OX40 agonist ivuxolimab. The chain joins TRBV5-4 to TRBJ2-6; 8 bases fit TRBD1. This TCR derives from an adult with an advanced solid tumor such as melanoma, head and neck, liver or kidney cancer. CDR3 bases: TGTGCCAGCAGCTTGGCCGGGGCAGGGGGCGCTGGTGGGGCCAACGTCCTGACTTTC. Translation gives CASSLAGAGGAGGANVLTF.